This note documents a single T cell receptor (beta chain) sequence. Every TCR beta cDNA library bore unique molecular identifiers. TCRdb passed the PCR reads through MiXCR, listing each CDR3 protein once. The sample includes roughly 700,000 distinct CDR3 sequences, 30% seen only once; the top ten take 0.5% to 0.6%. This entry belongs to a study of post-analysis software for immune sequencing data. Material for sequencing was blood. The sequence derives from a girl aged 10 to 17 with multiple sclerosis.

Here the CDR3 reads CASSLKAGHNEQFF. The CDR3 region has the DNA TGCGCCAGCAGCTTGAAGGCAGGGCACAATGAGCAGTTCTTC. The rearrangement links TRBV5-1 to TRBJ2-1; D might be TRBD1 (5 bases). Per the germline V gene, CDR1 is SGHRS and CDR2 is YFSETQ. The germline V and J ends were trimmed by 1 base and 5 bases, with 10 bases remaining between them. The CDR3 contains 14 residues.